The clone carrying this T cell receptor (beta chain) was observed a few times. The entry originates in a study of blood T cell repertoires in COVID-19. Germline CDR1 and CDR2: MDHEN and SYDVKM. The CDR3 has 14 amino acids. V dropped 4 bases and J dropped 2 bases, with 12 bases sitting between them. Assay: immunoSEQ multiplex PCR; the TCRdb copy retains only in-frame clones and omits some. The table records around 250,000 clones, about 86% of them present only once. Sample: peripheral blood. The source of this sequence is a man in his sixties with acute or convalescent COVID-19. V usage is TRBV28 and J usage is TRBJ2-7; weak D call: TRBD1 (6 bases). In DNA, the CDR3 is TGTGCCAGCAGTTCCACCGGGACAACCTACGAGCAGTACTTC. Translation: CASSSTGTTYEQYF. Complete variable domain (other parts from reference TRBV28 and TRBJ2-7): DVKVTQSSRYLVKRTGEKVFLECVQDMDHENMFWYRQDPGLGLRLIYFSYDVKMKEKGDIPEGYSVSREKKERFSLILESASTNQTSMYLCASSSTGTTYEQYFGPGTRLTVT.